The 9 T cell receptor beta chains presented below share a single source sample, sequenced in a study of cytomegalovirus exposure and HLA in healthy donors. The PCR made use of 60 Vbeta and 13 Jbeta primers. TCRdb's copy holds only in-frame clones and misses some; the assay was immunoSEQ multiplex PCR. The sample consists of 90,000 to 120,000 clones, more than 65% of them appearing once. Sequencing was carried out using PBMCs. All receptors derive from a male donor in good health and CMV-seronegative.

DNA of the CDR3: TGTGCCAGCAGCCAAGGGACTAGCGGGTCCTCCTCCCGGGTCGAGACCCAGTACTTC. Protein: CASSQGTSGSSSRVETQYF. The rearrangement joins TRBV5-4 to TRBJ2-5; TRBD2 agrees at 12 bases. After removal of 4 bases from V and 5 bases from J, the junction contained 18 bases not matched to a gene. CDR3 size: 19 residues. CDR1 SGHNT and CDR2 YYREEE come from the germline V gene (reference sequence).

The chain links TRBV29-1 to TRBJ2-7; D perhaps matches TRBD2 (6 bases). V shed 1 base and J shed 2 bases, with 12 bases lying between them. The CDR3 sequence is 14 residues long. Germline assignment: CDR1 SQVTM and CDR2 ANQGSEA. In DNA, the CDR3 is TGCAGCGTTGAAGGTACGGGAGCAGCCTACGAGCAGTACTTC. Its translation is CSVEGTGAAYEQYF.

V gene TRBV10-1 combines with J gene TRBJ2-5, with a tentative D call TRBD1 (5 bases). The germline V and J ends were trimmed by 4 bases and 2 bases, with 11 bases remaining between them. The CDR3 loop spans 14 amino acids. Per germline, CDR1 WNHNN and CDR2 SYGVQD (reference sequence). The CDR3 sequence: CASSGTRSQETQYF. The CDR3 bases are TGCGCCAGCAGTGGGACAAGGAGTCAAGAGACCCAGTACTTC.

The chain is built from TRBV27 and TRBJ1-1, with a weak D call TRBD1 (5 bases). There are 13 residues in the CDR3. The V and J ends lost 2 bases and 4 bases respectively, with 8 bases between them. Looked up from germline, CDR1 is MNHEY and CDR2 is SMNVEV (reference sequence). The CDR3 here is CASSLRGSTEAFF. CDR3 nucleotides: TGTGCCAGCAGTTTACGGGGGAGCACTGAAGCTTTCTTT.

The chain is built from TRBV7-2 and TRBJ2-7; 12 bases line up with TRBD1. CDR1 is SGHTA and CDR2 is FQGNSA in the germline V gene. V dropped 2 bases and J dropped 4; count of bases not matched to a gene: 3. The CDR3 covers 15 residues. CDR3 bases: TGTGCCAGCAGCTTATCGGGACAGGGGGCATACGAGCAGTACTTC. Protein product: CASSLSGQGAYEQYF.

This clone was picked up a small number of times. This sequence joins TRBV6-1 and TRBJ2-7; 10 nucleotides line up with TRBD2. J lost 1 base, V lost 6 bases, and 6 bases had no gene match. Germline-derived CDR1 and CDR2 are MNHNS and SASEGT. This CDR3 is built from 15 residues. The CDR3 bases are TGTGCCAGCAGCGTTGGACTAGCGGCTTCCTACGAGCAGTACTTC. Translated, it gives CASSVGLAASYEQYF.

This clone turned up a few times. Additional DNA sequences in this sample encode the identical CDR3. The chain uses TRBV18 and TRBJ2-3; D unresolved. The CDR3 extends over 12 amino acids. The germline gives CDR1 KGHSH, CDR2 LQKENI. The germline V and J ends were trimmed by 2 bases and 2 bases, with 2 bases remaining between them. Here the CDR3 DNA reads TGTGCCAGCTCACCATACACAGATACGCAGTATTTT. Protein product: CASSPYTDTQYF.

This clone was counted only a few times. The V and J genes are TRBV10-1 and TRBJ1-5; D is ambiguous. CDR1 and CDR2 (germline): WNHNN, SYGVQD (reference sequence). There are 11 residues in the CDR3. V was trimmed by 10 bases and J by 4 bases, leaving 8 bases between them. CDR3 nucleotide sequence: TGCGCCACCCGGGAGAATCAGCCCCAGCATTTT. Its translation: CATRENQPQHF.

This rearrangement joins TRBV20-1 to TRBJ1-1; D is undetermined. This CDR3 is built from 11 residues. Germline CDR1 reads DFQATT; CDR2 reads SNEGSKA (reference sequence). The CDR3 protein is CSLPRNTEAFF. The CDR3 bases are TGCAGCCTACCTCGGAACACTGAAGCTTTCTTT.